The 30 T cell receptor beta chains in this list originate from one sample, sequenced in a study of memory CD4+ T cells and cytomegalovirus serostatus. The sort gate was single viable CD3+CD4+CD8-CD45RO+ cells for memory CD4+ T cells. Repertoires were generated with immunoSEQ multiplex PCR, while TCRdb's copy carries only in-frame clones and drops some. This sample has about 61,000 clones, with over 60% found just once. The source material was memory CD4+ T cells from blood. The receptors originated from an adult in good health and CMV-seronegative. Some clones in this sample may be carry-over from other donors' samples.

V and J are TRBV28 and TRBJ1-5; D is undetermined. CDR1 MDHEN and CDR2 SYDVKM come from the germline V gene. Trimming shortened V by 6 bases and J by 5 bases, and 8 bases separated the two germline ends. CDR3 length: 12 amino acids. DNA of the CDR3: TGTGCCAGCAGAAATGCATATCAGCCCCAGCATTTT. As protein: CASRNAYQPQHF.

CDR3 sequence (DNA): TGTGCCAGCAGCGGCGGACCGGCGAACACTGAAGCTTTCTTT. Translated: CASSGGPANTEAFF. The rearrangement links TRBV28 to TRBJ1-1; D is unclear. Germline values: CDR1 MDHEN, CDR2 SYDVKM. The CDR3 has 14 residues. Trimming shortened V by 6 bases and J by 1 base, and 12 bases separated the two germline ends.

The rearrangement joins TRBV6-1 to TRBJ1-4, with D perhaps TRBD1 (5 bases). Germline assignment: CDR1 MNHNS and CDR2 SASEGT. V lost 6 bases and J lost 8, with 16 bases in between. CDR3 size: 14 residues. CDR3 amino acids: CASSGRGFREKLFF. CDR3 DNA sequence: TGTGCCAGCAGCGGGCGGGGGTTTAGGGAAAAACTGTTTTTT.

This chain links TRBV6-5 with TRBJ1-2, with D possibly matching TRBD1 (5 bases). The germline V gene encodes CDR1 MNHEY and CDR2 SVGAGI. The CDR3 has 14 amino acids. V was cut by 6 bases and J by 5 bases, with 16 bases left in between. As DNA, the CDR3 is TGTGCCAGCAGGCAGGATACAGAGGGGTATGGCTACACCTTC. Translation gives CASRQDTEGYGYTF.

Worth noting for this clone: Other DNA sequences of this sample code for an identical CDR3. V gene TRBV27 combines with J gene TRBJ1-2; 7 bases are shared with TRBD1. The CDR3 has 12 amino acids. The junction had 0 bases not matched to a gene; V was cut back by 2 bases and J by 6 bases. Germline lookup yields CDR1 MNHEY and CDR2 SMNVEV (reference sequence). CDR3 in amino acids: CASSLTGDGYTF. The DNA for the CDR3 is TGTGCCAGCAGTTTAACAGGGGATGGCTACACCTTC.

The chain couples TRBV7-3 to TRBJ2-5; D not certain. The germline gives CDR1 SGHTA, CDR2 FQGTGA. The CDR3 has 14 amino acids. Trimming shortened V by 5 bases and J by 7 bases, and 17 bases separated the two germline ends. CDR3 in DNA: TGTGCCAGCAGCCAGAGCCACTCAGTGGGGACCCAGTACTTC. Protein: CASSQSHSVGTQYF.

The chain carries TRBV5-6 and TRBJ2-3; D remains ambiguous. Germline V lookup: CDR1 SGHDT, CDR2 YYEEEE. Trimming took off 3 bases at V and 0 bases at J, with 8 bases between the two ends. This CDR3 contains 14 residues. The CDR3 coding sequence is TGTGCCAGCAGCTCCGCCAAAAGCACAGATACGCAGTATTTT. Amino acids: CASSSAKSTDTQYF.

Here the CDR3 reads CASSLTVPQRNGYTF. The CDR3 nucleotides are TGTGCCAGCTCACTGACAGTCCCTCAAAGAAATGGCTACACCTTC. This chain uses TRBV18 with TRBJ1-2; D is perhaps TRBD1 (5 bases). Germline loops: CDR1 KGHSH, CDR2 LQKENI. Trimming shortened V by 4 bases and J by 6 bases, and 18 bases separated the two germline ends. This CDR3 has 15 amino acids.

This chain joins TRBV30 and TRBJ1-2, with D unresolved. CDR3 size: 13 residues. Trimming pared 3 bases from V and 0 bases from J, leaving 8 bases between. Germline V lookup: CDR1 GTSNPN, CDR2 SVGIG (reference sequence). This CDR3 reads CAWRKGTNYGYTF. The CDR3, as DNA: TGTGCCTGGAGGAAAGGGACTAACTATGGCTACACCTTC.

The rearrangement links TRBV18 to TRBJ1-1; the D is unclear. With 3 bases removed from V and 3 bases from J, the gap between germline ends came to 11 bases. Germline V gene data show CDR1 as KGHSH and CDR2 as LQKENI. This CDR3 contains 14 residues. CDR3 coding DNA: TGTGCCAGCTCACCGGTATCGGAATACACTGAAGCTTTCTTT. Residues: CASSPVSEYTEAFF.

The chain couples TRBV10-3 to TRBJ2-7; D tentatively reads TRBD1 or TRBD2 (5 bases each). Trimming pared 7 bases from V and 1 base from J, leaving 14 bases between. The length of the CDR3 is 14 residues. Germline CDR1 is ENHRY and CDR2 is SYGVKD. DNA for the CDR3: TGTGCCATCAAGGGGACGGCTACATCCTACGAGCAGTACTTC. Residues: CAIKGTATSYEQYF.

This clone has just a few counts. The CDR3 region is CASSQEYGNYEQYF. Written as DNA, the CDR3 is TGTGCCAGCAGCCAGGAGTATGGAAACTACGAGCAGTACTTC. The rearrangement uses TRBV7-9 and TRBJ2-7, with D uncertain. The CDR3 runs to 14 residues. Per germline, CDR1 SEHNR and CDR2 FQNEAQ (reference sequence). Deletions cut 5 bases from V and 3 bases from J, with 14 bases between. Drawing the rest from reference TRBV7-9 and TRBJ2-7, the complete variable domain is DTGVSQNPRHKITKRGQNVTFRCDPISEHNRLYWYRQTLGQGPEFLTYFQNEAQLEKSRLLSDRFSAERPKGSFSTLEIQRTEQGDSAMYLCASSQEYGNYEQYFGPGTRLTVT.

The J gene is TRBJ2-7, the V gene TRBV18; D is possibly TRBD1 (6 bases). Trimming took 2 bases from V and 2 from J, leaving 10 bases between them. Looked up from germline, CDR1 is KGHSH and CDR2 is LQKENI. This CDR3 region has 14 residues. In DNA form, the CDR3 reads TGTGCCAGCTCACCAGGGGGCGGCCCCTACGAGCAGTACTTC. This sequence encodes CASSPGGGPYEQYF.

V is TRBV7-2 and J is TRBJ2-7; the D gene could be TRBD1 or TRBD2 (5 bases each). The CDR3 length is 14 residues. Per the germline V gene, CDR1 is SGHTA and CDR2 is FQGNSA. V lost 5 bases and J lost 5, with 16 bases in between. CDR3 in DNA: TGTGCCAGCAGCCCTCGGGGACGAGGCCACGAGCAGTACTTC. This gives the protein CASSPRGRGHEQYF.

This clone was seen a single time. V is TRBV2 and J is TRBJ1-2, with 9 bases identical to TRBD1. The CDR3 is 13 residues long. J gave up 7 bases and V 7 bases, and 7 bases lay outside the gene matches. The germline gives CDR1 SNHLY, CDR2 FYNNEI. The CDR3 DNA follows: TGTGCCAGCAACCTAGACAGGGGGGGTGGCTACACCTTC. Its translation is CASNLDRGGGYTF. The variable domain in full, completed from reference TRBV2 and TRBJ1-2, reads EPEVTQTPSHQVTQMGQEVILRCVPISNHLYFYWYRQILGQKVEFLVSFYNNEISEKSEIFDDQFSVERPDGSNFTLKIRSTKLEDSAMYFCASNLDRGGGYTFGSGTRLTVV.

The chain has TRBV18 and TRBJ1-1, with 9 nucleotides matching TRBD1. The junction had 4 bases not matched to a gene; V was cut back by 1 base and J by 4 bases. Germline CDR1 and CDR2: KGHSH and LQKENI. The CDR3 consists of 15 residues. CDR3 residues: CASSPRGQGFTEAFF. CDR3 nucleotides: TGTGCCAGCTCACCACGAGGACAGGGGTTCACTGAAGCTTTCTTT.

Only one count was recorded for this clone. The gene calls are TRBV5-1 and TRBJ2-3, with D possibly TRBD2 on 5 matching bases. The germline V and J ends were trimmed by 4 bases and 2 bases, with 11 bases remaining between them. The CDR3 length is 14 residues. Germline V gene lookup returns CDR1 SGHRS and CDR2 YFSETQ. The CDR3 DNA is TGCGCCAGCAGCCCGGGGTCGGACACAGATACGCAGTATTTT. Residues: CASSPGSDTDTQYF. Full variable domain (missing parts from reference TRBV5-1 and TRBJ2-3): KAGVTQTPRYLIKTRGQQVTLSCSPISGHRSVSWYQQTPGQGLQFLFEYFSETQRNKGNFPGRFSGRQFSNSRSEMNVSTLELGDSALYLCASSPGSDTDTQYFGPGTRLTVL.

This clone has a single count. V usage is TRBV10-3 and J usage is TRBJ2-1; TRBD2 matches 13 bases. Germline V gives CDR1 ENHRY, CDR2 SYGVKD. This CDR3 contains 14 residues. V gave up 5 bases and J gave up 6 bases; unmatched junction bases: 1. As DNA, the CDR3 is TGTGCCATCAGTAGACTAGCGGGAGGCAATGAGCAGTTCTTC. Amino acid sequence: CAISRLAGGNEQFF.

The rearrangement uses TRBV28 and TRBJ2-7, with D perhaps TRBD2 (7 bases). V dropped 5 bases and J dropped 1 base, with 15 bases sitting between them. Germline lookup yields CDR1 MDHEN and CDR2 SYDVKM. This CDR3 comprises 15 residues. The CDR3, as DNA: TGTGCCAGCAGTCAAGGGGGAGGGGTTTCCTACGAGCAGTACTTC. This codes for CASSQGGGVSYEQYF. Based on the CDR3 plus reference TRBV28 and TRBJ2-7, the full variable domain is DVKVTQSSRYLVKRTGEKVFLECVQDMDHENMFWYRQDPGLGLRLIYFSYDVKMKEKGDIPEGYSVSREKKERFSLILESASTNQTSMYLCASSQGGGVSYEQYFGPGTRLTVT.

The chain combines TRBV9 with TRBJ2-3, with 10 bases fitting TRBD1. CDR1 and CDR2 (germline): SGDLS, YYNGEE. This CDR3 contains 16 residues. Unmatched junction bases numbered 10, after V lost 3 bases and J lost 6 bases. CDR3 loop: CASSEGSTGGRDTQYF. The CDR3 bases are TGTGCCAGCAGCGAAGGATCGACAGGGGGCAGGGATACGCAGTATTTT.

A single count supports this clone. The chain joins TRBV27 to TRBJ2-2; 8 nucleotides agree with TRBD2. J lost 5 bases, V lost 3 bases, and 5 bases had no gene match. Germline V gene data show CDR1 as MNHEY and CDR2 as SMNVEV (reference sequence). The CDR3 is made up of 15 amino acids. CDR3 sequence: CASSFDREGTGELFF. CDR3 DNA: TGTGCCAGCAGTTTCGATCGGGAGGGAACCGGGGAGCTGTTTTTT.

This rearrangement joins TRBV19 to TRBJ2-1; maybe TRBD1 (5 bases). This CDR3 has 13 amino acids. Trimming left V 1 base short and J 5 bases short, with 6 bases between. Looked up from germline, CDR1 is LNHDA and CDR2 is SQIVND (reference sequence). This CDR3 reads CASSIARDNEQFF. The CDR3 nucleotides are TGTGCCAGTAGTATAGCCAGGGACAATGAGCAGTTCTTC.

J is TRBJ2-3 and V is TRBV28; 8 bases match TRBD1. Trimming took 6 bases from V and 0 from J; bases not matched to a gene: 5. The length of the CDR3 is 15 residues. Germline loops: CDR1 MDHEN, CDR2 SYDVKM. CDR3 DNA: TGTGCCAGCAGCGGACAGGGAGGAAGCACAGATACGCAGTATTTT. It translates to CASSGQGGSTDTQYF.

Points on this clone: The same CDR3 also results from other DNA sequences found in this sample. The chain uses TRBV7-2 and TRBJ1-5; TRBD1 agrees at 8 bases. After removal of 2 bases from V and 7 bases from J, the junction contained 7 bases not matched to a gene. The CDR3 consists of 15 residues. Looked up from germline, CDR1 is SGHTA and CDR2 is FQGNSA. This CDR3 is CASSLRWTGNQPQHF. CDR3 nucleotide sequence: TGTGCCAGCAGCTTACGATGGACAGGGAACCAGCCCCAGCATTTT.

V usage is TRBV5-1 and J usage is TRBJ2-6; D possibly matches TRBD1 or TRBD2 (6 bases each). The CDR3 extends over 14 amino acids. Per germline, CDR1 SGHRS and CDR2 YFSETQ. V was trimmed by 3 bases and J by 4 bases, leaving 8 bases between them. The CDR3 is CASSWGAGANVLTF. The CDR3 DNA reads TGCGCCAGCAGCTGGGGGGCGGGGGCCAACGTCCTGACTTTC. Complete variable domain (other parts from reference TRBV5-1 and TRBJ2-6): KAGVTQTPRYLIKTRGQQVTLSCSPISGHRSVSWYQQTPGQGLQFLFEYFSETQRNKGNFPGRFSGRQFSNSRSEMNVSTLELGDSALYLCASSWGAGANVLTFGAGSRLTVL.

The gene calls are TRBV9 and TRBJ2-1; no reliable D call. The CDR3 length is 16 residues. With 3 bases removed from V and 0 bases from J, the gap between germline ends came to 13 bases. Germline V gives CDR1 SGDLS, CDR2 YYNGEE. The CDR3 nucleotides read TGTGCCAGCAGCGGACGAGCCTCCCTCTCCTACAATGAGCAGTTCTTC. Translation gives CASSGRASLSYNEQFF.

This clone was counted between two and nine times. CDR3 region: CASSSGSTEQFF. The CDR3 nucleotides are TGTGCCAGCAGTTCGGGATCGACTGAGCAGTTCTTC. J is TRBJ2-1 and V is TRBV28; D is possibly TRBD2 (5 bases). Germline V gene data show CDR1 as MDHEN and CDR2 as SYDVKM. Trimming shortened V by 4 bases and J by 9 bases, and 10 bases separated the two germline ends. The CDR3 consists of 12 residues. The variable domain in full, completed from reference TRBV28 and TRBJ2-1, reads DVKVTQSSRYLVKRTGEKVFLECVQDMDHENMFWYRQDPGLGLRLIYFSYDVKMKEKGDIPEGYSVSREKKERFSLILESASTNQTSMYLCASSSGSTEQFFGPGTRLTVL.

The chain couples TRBV10-2 to TRBJ2-1; 10 bases are shared with TRBD2. CDR3 length equals 15 residues. Germline V gene lookup returns CDR1 WSHSY and CDR2 SAAADI. Unmatched junction bases numbered 3, after V lost 3 bases and J lost 4 bases. CDR3 region: CASSDHSGGYNEQFF. In nucleotides, the CDR3 is TGCGCCAGCAGTGACCATAGCGGGGGGTACAATGAGCAGTTCTTC.

The V and J genes are TRBV18 and TRBJ2-7, with D unresolved. Germline V gene lookup returns CDR1 KGHSH and CDR2 LQKENI. The CDR3 runs 13 residues. The germline V and J ends were trimmed by 2 bases and 0 bases, with 5 bases remaining between them. The CDR3 loop is CASSPSASYEQYF. The CDR3 DNA reads TGTGCCAGCTCACCAAGCGCCTCCTACGAGCAGTACTTC.

This clone has a handful of counts. The V gene is TRBV4-1, the J gene TRBJ2-2, with 15 nucleotides matching TRBD2. The V gene end was trimmed by 4 bases and the J gene end by 13 bases; junction bases not matched to a gene: 4. Germline V CDR1 and CDR2: MGHRA, YSYEKL. This CDR3 is built from 14 residues. This chain's CDR3 is CASSRGLAGGWLFF. In nucleotides, the CDR3 is TGCGCCAGCAGCCGCGGACTAGCGGGGGGGTGGCTGTTTTTT.